The T cell receptor (beta chain) under discussion was sequenced for a study of T-cell memory formation after mild COVID-19. Study-wide results and limits: CD4+ contracting clones lay mainly in CM and EM, CD8+ ones in EMRA. CD4/CD8 balance characterized clones contracting day 15 to 85, and CD4+ skew characterized later expanders. Memory cells collected pre-infection included some clones that later responded, suggesting cross-reactive memory joined.

5'RACE with constant-segment primers built TCRalpha and TCRbeta cDNA libraries with UMIs. MiXCR, applied by TCRdb to the 5' RACE reads, yields one record per CDR3 protein. The sample holds 200,000 to 300,000 distinct CDR3 sequences, approximately 15% seen once. Of note for this clonotype: As yet, its antigen is unknown.

The receptor's source is an adult woman who had mild COVID-19 (a few samples of this study predate the infection). Cell type and time point are not known. Sequenced: PBMCs or a T cell subset sorted from them (not recorded which).

CDR3 bases: TGTGCCAGCAGCTTCGGACAGGCGAGCAATGAAAAACTGTTTTTT. This codes for CASSFGQASNEKLFF. The gene calls are TRBV7-9 and TRBJ1-4; the match to TRBD1 covers 7 bases. The CDR3 is made up of 15 amino acids. Germline V gene sequence: CDR1 SEHNR, CDR2 FQNEAQ (reference sequence). V was pared by 3 bases and J by 5 bases, with 6 bases of the junction left unmatched.